The rows below give T cell receptor beta chains drawn from one sample of a study of T cell responses to AZD1222 COVID-19 vaccine. Clones were read by immunoSEQ multiplex PCR, and TCRdb kept only the in-frame ones, dropping some. In the table there are some 190,000 clones, about nine tenths of which are singletons. The starting material was peripheral blood, obtained 28 days after the second AZD1222 dose. Receptors originate from an adult who received the AZD1222 COVID-19 vaccine. Each CDR3 is given with its conserved first and last residue. Each record gives: D gene, clone size, J gene, V gene, CDR3 protein, CDR3 DNA. A D gene is named only where the DNA matches it firmly. Rows give clone size only sometimes, using once, few, many, or a class for an expanded clone.

d_call: NA
clone_size: NA
j_call: TRBJ1-1
v_call: TRBV5-1
cdr3_aa: CASSRSIQGAEAFF
cdr3_nt: TGCGCCAGCAGCCGCAGTATCCAGGGTGCTGAAGCTTTCTTT

d_call: TRBD1
clone_size: NA
j_call: TRBJ1-1
v_call: TRBV7-3
cdr3_aa: CASSRTGGRSTEAFF
cdr3_nt: TGTGCCAGCAGCCGAACAGGGGGGAGGAGCACTGAAGCTTTCTTT

d_call: NA
clone_size: once
j_call: TRBJ1-1
v_call: TRBV9
cdr3_aa: CASSSLPGAGNTEAFF
cdr3_nt: TGTGCCAGCAGCTCCCTACCCGGGGCGGGGAACACTGAAGCTTTCTTT

d_call: NA
clone_size: once
j_call: TRBJ2-2
v_call: TRBV9
cdr3_aa: CASSGDSYTGELFF
cdr3_nt: TGTGCCAGCAGCGGCGACTCCTACACCGGGGAGCTGTTTTTT

d_call: NA
clone_size: NA
j_call: TRBJ1-1
v_call: TRBV5-4
cdr3_aa: CASSFPGERTEAFF
cdr3_nt: TGTGCCAGCAGCTTCCCGGGAGAAAGAACTGAAGCTTTCTTT

d_call: NA
clone_size: NA
j_call: TRBJ2-3
v_call: TRBV4-2
cdr3_aa: CASSQARAQPHQRRYF
cdr3_nt: TGTGCCAGCAGCCAAGCCCGAGCCCAACCCCATCAGCGACGGTATTTT

d_call: NA
clone_size: NA
j_call: TRBJ1-2
v_call: TRBV7-9
cdr3_aa: CASSLASGTNYGYTF
cdr3_nt: TGTGCCAGCAGCTTAGCTTCGGGTACTAACTATGGCTACACCTTC

d_call: NA
clone_size: NA
j_call: TRBJ2-7
v_call: TRBV2
cdr3_aa: CASSPKYEQYF
cdr3_nt: TGTGCCAGCAGTCCGAAGTACGAGCAGTACTTC

d_call: NA
clone_size: NA
j_call: TRBJ1-6
v_call: TRBV18
cdr3_aa: CASSPPGFSNSPLHF
cdr3_nt: TGTGCCAGCTCACCACCGGGATTCTCTAATTCACCCCTCCACTTT

d_call: TRBD2
clone_size: NA
j_call: TRBJ2-3
v_call: TRBV9
cdr3_aa: CASSGLSGSTQYF
cdr3_nt: TGTGCCAGCAGCGGGCTCAGCGGGAGTACGCAGTATTTT

d_call: NA
clone_size: NA
j_call: TRBJ2-6
v_call: TRBV24-1
cdr3_aa: CATSESSGANVLTF
cdr3_nt: TGTGCCACCAGTGAGAGCTCTGGGGCCAACGTCCTGACTTTC

d_call: NA
clone_size: NA
j_call: TRBJ2-7
v_call: TRBV25-1
cdr3_aa: CASSRVSTYEQYF
cdr3_nt: TGTGCCAGCAGTAGGGTCAGCACCTACGAGCAGTACTTC

d_call: NA
clone_size: NA
j_call: TRBJ2-4
v_call: TRBV28
cdr3_aa: CASSFRGLRNRAKNIQYF
cdr3_nt: TGTGCCAGCAGTTTTAGGGGACTCAGAAATCGGGCCAAAAACATTCAGTACTTC

d_call: NA
clone_size: few
j_call: TRBJ2-4
v_call: TRBV5-5
cdr3_aa: CASSLQGQAKNIQYF
cdr3_nt: TGTGCCAGCAGCTTACAGGGTCAGGCCAAAAACATTCAGTACTTC

d_call: NA
clone_size: NA
j_call: TRBJ2-3
v_call: TRBV14
cdr3_aa: CASSLGDTQYF
cdr3_nt: TGTGCCAGCAGCCTCGGAGATACGCAGTATTTT

d_call: NA
clone_size: NA
j_call: TRBJ1-4
v_call: TRBV18
cdr3_aa: CASSQRQATNEKLFF
cdr3_nt: TGTGCCAGCTCACAAAGGCAAGCCACTAATGAAAAACTGTTTTTT

d_call: TRBD2
clone_size: NA
j_call: TRBJ2-7
v_call: TRBV15
cdr3_aa: CATSRERLATYEQYF
cdr3_nt: TGTGCCACCAGCAGAGAGAGACTAGCTACCTACGAGCAGTACTTC

d_call: NA
clone_size: once
j_call: TRBJ1-6
v_call: TRBV7-8
cdr3_aa: CASNPGLNSPLHF
cdr3_nt: TGTGCCAGCAACCCGGGCCTAAATTCACCCCTCCACTTT

d_call: NA
clone_size: NA
j_call: TRBJ2-5
v_call: TRBV7-7
cdr3_aa: CASSLEFGQTQYF
cdr3_nt: TGTGCCAGCAGCTTAGAATTTGGGCAGACCCAGTACTTC

d_call: TRBD1
clone_size: NA
j_call: TRBJ1-2
v_call: TRBV27
cdr3_aa: CASSLHETGGAGTYGYTF
cdr3_nt: TGTGCCAGCAGTTTACACGAGACAGGGGGCGCAGGGACCTATGGCTACACCTTC

d_call: TRBD1
clone_size: NA
j_call: TRBJ1-4
v_call: TRBV9
cdr3_aa: CASSPTGISNEKLFF
cdr3_nt: TGTGCCAGCAGCCCGACAGGGATATCTAATGAAAAACTGTTTTTT

d_call: NA
clone_size: NA
j_call: TRBJ2-1
v_call: TRBV7-2
cdr3_aa: CASSFARDEQFF
cdr3_nt: TGTGCCAGCAGCTTCGCTAGGGATGAGCAGTTCTTC

d_call: TRBD2
clone_size: few
j_call: TRBJ2-7
v_call: TRBV10-1
cdr3_aa: CASSDRSGGAYEQYF
cdr3_nt: TGCGCCAGCAGTGACAGGTCTGGGGGGGCCTACGAGCAGTACTTC

d_call: TRBD2
clone_size: NA
j_call: TRBJ2-3
v_call: TRBV6-5
cdr3_aa: CASSYQRERGTDTQYF
cdr3_nt: TGTGCCAGCAGTTACCAGCGGGAGAGAGGCACAGATACGCAGTATTTT

d_call: TRBD2
clone_size: NA
j_call: TRBJ2-4
v_call: TRBV19
cdr3_aa: CASSIDLWTSGKNIQYF
cdr3_nt: TGTGCCAGTAGTATAGATCTATGGACTAGCGGCAAAAACATTCAGTACTTC

d_call: TRBD1
clone_size: NA
j_call: TRBJ2-5
v_call: TRBV7-9
cdr3_aa: CASSSRDSNLQETQYF
cdr3_nt: TGTGCCAGCAGCTCCCGGGACAGTAACCTCCAAGAGACCCAGTACTTC

d_call: NA
clone_size: NA
j_call: TRBJ1-1
v_call: TRBV6-5
cdr3_aa: CASSPSSAEVAFF
cdr3_nt: TGTGCCAGCAGCCCATCATCAGCCGAGGTAGCTTTCTTT

d_call: NA
clone_size: NA
j_call: TRBJ2-7
v_call: TRBV4-3
cdr3_aa: CASSQELPAQGPYEQYF
cdr3_nt: TGCGCCAGCAGCCAAGAGCTCCCCGCTCAGGGCCCCTACGAGCAGTACTTC

d_call: TRBD2
clone_size: NA
j_call: TRBJ2-1
v_call: TRBV3-1/TRBV3-2
cdr3_aa: CASSQDQTSGYNEQFF
cdr3_nt: TGTGCCAGCAGCCAAGATCAGACTAGCGGTTACAATGAGCAGTTCTTC

d_call: NA
clone_size: NA
j_call: TRBJ1-6
v_call: TRBV2
cdr3_aa: CASSESQGSSPLHF
cdr3_nt: TGTGCCAGCAGTGAATCCCAGGGAAGTTCCCCCCTCCACTTT

d_call: TRBD1
clone_size: NA
j_call: TRBJ1-4
v_call: TRBV7-9
cdr3_aa: CASSWTGGAGDEKLFF
cdr3_nt: TGTGCCAGCAGCTGGACAGGGGGCGCGGGAGACGAAAAACTGTTTTTT

d_call: NA
clone_size: NA
j_call: TRBJ1-4
v_call: TRBV6-5
cdr3_aa: CASSWGGQGEKLFF
cdr3_nt: TGTGCCAGCAGCTGGGGGGGGCAAGGTGAAAAACTGTTTTTT

d_call: NA
clone_size: NA
j_call: TRBJ2-2
v_call: TRBV5-1
cdr3_aa: CASSLGNTGELFF
cdr3_nt: TGCGCCAGCAGCTTGGGCAACACCGGGGAGCTGTTTTTT

d_call: NA
clone_size: NA
j_call: TRBJ2-7
v_call: TRBV7-9
cdr3_aa: CASNRAESSHEQYF
cdr3_nt: TGTGCCAGCAATAGGGCCGAGTCCTCCCACGAGCAGTACTTC

d_call: TRBD1
clone_size: NA
j_call: TRBJ2-7
v_call: TRBV10-1
cdr3_aa: CASSEDRGRCEQYF
cdr3_nt: TGCGCCAGCAGTGAAGACAGGGGGCGCTGCGAGCAGTACTTC

d_call: NA
clone_size: NA
j_call: TRBJ1-1
v_call: TRBV7-9
cdr3_aa: CASSFSANTEAFF
cdr3_nt: TGTGCCAGCAGCTTTTCGGCGAACACTGAAGCTTTCTTT

d_call: NA
clone_size: NA
j_call: TRBJ1-1
v_call: TRBV7-3
cdr3_aa: CASSLPGGTEAFF
cdr3_nt: TGTGCCAGCAGCCTCCCCGGGGGCACTGAAGCTTTCTTT

d_call: TRBD1
clone_size: NA
j_call: TRBJ2-7
v_call: TRBV6-1
cdr3_aa: CASSEPDRGASYEQYF
cdr3_nt: TGTGCCAGCAGTGAACCCGACAGGGGCGCGTCCTACGAGCAGTACTTC

d_call: NA
clone_size: NA
j_call: TRBJ2-5
v_call: TRBV7-8
cdr3_aa: CASSHQEGPQETQYF
cdr3_nt: TGTGCCAGCAGCCACCAGGAAGGGCCACAAGAGACCCAGTACTTC

d_call: NA
clone_size: once
j_call: TRBJ2-7
v_call: TRBV16
cdr3_aa: CASSQSGFSYEQYF
cdr3_nt: TGTGCCAGCAGCCAATCTGGTTTCTCCTACGAGCAGTACTTC

d_call: NA
clone_size: NA
j_call: TRBJ1-1
v_call: TRBV30
cdr3_aa: CAWRGSDTEAFF
cdr3_nt: TGTGCCTGGAGAGGGAGTGACACTGAAGCTTTCTTT

d_call: NA
clone_size: NA
j_call: TRBJ1-5
v_call: TRBV19
cdr3_aa: CASSITQNQPQHF
cdr3_nt: TGTGCCAGTAGTATTACCCAAAATCAGCCCCAGCATTTT

d_call: NA
clone_size: NA
j_call: TRBJ2-7
v_call: TRBV11-2
cdr3_aa: CASSLDRAAYEQYF
cdr3_nt: TGTGCCAGCAGCTTAGACAGGGCGGCCTACGAGCAGTACTTC

d_call: NA
clone_size: NA
j_call: TRBJ2-1
v_call: TRBV5-6
cdr3_aa: CASSITGAEEQFF
cdr3_nt: TGTGCCAGCAGCATAACAGGTGCAGAAGAGCAGTTCTTC

d_call: NA
clone_size: NA
j_call: TRBJ1-5
v_call: TRBV18
cdr3_aa: CASSPEERGRQHF
cdr3_nt: TGTGCCAGCTCACCAGAGGAGAGAGGGAGGCAGCATTTT

d_call: NA
clone_size: NA
j_call: TRBJ1-2
v_call: TRBV21-1
cdr3_aa: CASSKAYRGTGSYGYTF
cdr3_nt: TGTGCCAGCAGCAAAGCTTACAGGGGGACAGGGTCCTATGGCTACACCTTC

d_call: NA
clone_size: NA
j_call: TRBJ2-7
v_call: TRBV6-6
cdr3_aa: CASREIRPGHEQYF
cdr3_nt: TGTGCCAGCAGAGAGATACGTCCCGGGCACGAGCAGTACTTC

d_call: NA
clone_size: NA
j_call: TRBJ2-1
v_call: TRBV4-1
cdr3_aa: CASRQDSSSYNEQFF
cdr3_nt: TGCGCCAGCAGACAAGACAGCAGCTCCTACAATGAGCAGTTCTTC

d_call: NA
clone_size: NA
j_call: TRBJ2-7
v_call: TRBV9
cdr3_aa: CASSVGSGTRPYEQYF
cdr3_nt: TGTGCCAGCAGCGTAGGGTCCGGGACAAGGCCCTACGAGCAGTACTTC

d_call: NA
clone_size: NA
j_call: TRBJ2-2
v_call: TRBV27
cdr3_aa: CASSFWDRGELFF
cdr3_nt: TGTGCCAGCAGTTTTTGGGATCGGGGGGAGCTGTTTTTT

d_call: TRBD1
clone_size: NA
j_call: TRBJ1-3
v_call: TRBV7-9
cdr3_aa: CASSFAGTGSGNTIYF
cdr3_nt: TGTGCCAGCAGCTTCGCCGGGACAGGGTCTGGAAACACCATATATTTT

d_call: TRBD2
clone_size: once
j_call: TRBJ2-1
v_call: TRBV7-2
cdr3_aa: CASSLAPLATSYNEQFF
cdr3_nt: TGTGCCAGCAGCTTAGCCCCACTAGCGACCTCCTACAATGAGCAGTTCTTC

d_call: TRBD1
clone_size: NA
j_call: TRBJ2-7
v_call: TRBV6-5
cdr3_aa: CASSYSDRGLYQQYF
cdr3_nt: TGTGCCAGCAGTTACTCAGACAGGGGTTTATACCAGCAGTACTTC

d_call: NA
clone_size: NA
j_call: TRBJ1-6
v_call: TRBV28
cdr3_aa: CASSFGQWDSPLHF
cdr3_nt: TGTGCCAGCAGTTTTGGCCAGTGGGATTCACCCCTCCACTTT

d_call: TRBD2
clone_size: NA
j_call: TRBJ2-7
v_call: TRBV7-8
cdr3_aa: CASSSATSGGYSYEQYF
cdr3_nt: TGTGCCAGCAGCTCAGCTACTAGCGGGGGGTATTCCTACGAGCAGTACTTC